This T cell receptor beta chain was retrieved from a study of blood T cell repertoires in COVID-19. The CDR3 loop spans 15 amino acids. Libraries were prepared by immunoSEQ multiplex PCR; TCRdb keeps only in-frame clonotypes and omits some of them. Of just under 80,000 clones in the sample, roughly four fifths were seen once. Specimen: peripheral blood. J is TRBJ2-5 and V is TRBV21-1; whether TRBD1, the table's D call, matches the DNA was not checked. TRBV21-1 is classified as a pseudogene. The receptor was derived from a woman in her seventies with acute or convalescent COVID-19. CDR3 nucleotides: TGTGCCAGCAGCAAATGGGACAGGGGTTTAGAGACCCAGTACTTC. Translation gives CASSKWDRGLETQYF.